Listed below are T cell receptor beta chains from one sample, sequenced in a study of blood T cells in healthy people across ages. TCRdb independently ran MiXCR on the 5' RACE reads; one entry per CDR3 protein. The sample has roughly 790,000 distinct CDR3 sequences, 43% seen once. Source material: blood. Receptors were obtained from a woman in her sixties or seventies in good health. Each CDR3 is given with its conserved first and last residue. The D gene is left open where the match is weak. The size field is filled for only some rows; it gives once, few, many or a size class.

v_call	d_call	clone_size	j_call	cdr3_nt	cdr3_aa
TRBV3-1	TRBD1	NA	TRBJ2-7	TGTGCCAGCAGCCAAGCCGGGACAGGGAACTACGAGCAGTACTTC	CASSQAGTGNYEQYF
TRBV7-9	TRBD2	NA	TRBJ2-1	TGTGCCAGCAGAGAATCTGGGACTAGCGGGGGGGCCTTGTACAACGAGCAGTTCTTC	CASRESGTSGGALYNEQFF
TRBV7-2	TRBD2	NA	TRBJ2-4	TGTGCCAGCAGCTTCGGACTAGCGGGGTCACCTGGAAACATTCAGTACTTC	CASSFGLAGSPGNIQYF
TRBV6-2/TRBV6-3	NA	NA	TRBJ2-2	TGTGCCAGCCGGGGGGCCGAATATACCGGGGAGCTGTTTTTT	CASRGAEYTGELFF
TRBV18	TRBD2	NA	TRBJ2-3	TGTGCCAGCTCCCCCTTGGCGAGCGGGGGAGATACGCAGTATTTT	CASSPLASGGDTQYF
TRBV7-9	NA	many	TRBJ2-1	TGTGCCAGCAGCTTAGAACAGGGAAACTACAATGAGCAGTTCTTC	CASSLEQGNYNEQFF
TRBV7-2	TRBD2	NA	TRBJ2-1	TGTGCCAGCAGCCCACCGGGACTAGCGTATGAGCAGTTCTTC	CASSPPGLAYEQFF
TRBV11-2	NA	NA	TRBJ2-1	TGTGCCAGCAGCCCGGGGGAGAGACCCCACAATGAGCAGTTCTTC	CASSPGERPHNEQFF
TRBV3-1	TRBD2	NA	TRBJ2-2	TGTGCCAGCAGCCAAGATCATGGCGGGGGTTTGACCGGGGAGCTGTTTTTT	CASSQDHGGGLTGELFF
TRBV15	TRBD1	NA	TRBJ2-5	TGTGCCACCAACAGAGACAGGGGGGAGACCCAGTACTTC	CATNRDRGETQYF